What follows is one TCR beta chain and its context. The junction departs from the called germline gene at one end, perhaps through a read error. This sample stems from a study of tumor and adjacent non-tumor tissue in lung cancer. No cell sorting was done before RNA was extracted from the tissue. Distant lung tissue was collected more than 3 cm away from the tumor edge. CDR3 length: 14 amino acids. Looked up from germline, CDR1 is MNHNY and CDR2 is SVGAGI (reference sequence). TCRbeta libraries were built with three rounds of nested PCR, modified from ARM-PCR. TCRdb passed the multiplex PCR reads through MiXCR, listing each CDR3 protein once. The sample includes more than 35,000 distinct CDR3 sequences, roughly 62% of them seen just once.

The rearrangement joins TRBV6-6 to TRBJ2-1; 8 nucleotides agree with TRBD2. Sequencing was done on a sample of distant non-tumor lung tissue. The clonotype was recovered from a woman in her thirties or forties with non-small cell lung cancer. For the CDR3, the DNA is TGTGCCAACAGTCCCCCCGGGACTAGCAATGAGCAGTTCTTC. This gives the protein CANSPPGTSNEQFF.